This T cell receptor beta chain was observed in a study of shared clonotypes between healthy human individuals. Across the whole study: Three plates each covered CD4 naive and memory; CD8 naive two, CD8 memory one.

Germline V gene data show CDR1 as MNHEY and CDR2 as SVGAGI. With 5 bases removed from V and 7 bases from J, the gap between germline ends came to 11 bases. The CDR3 extends over 13 amino acids. Only in-frame clones appear in the TCRdb table, and some are missing; sequencing was by immunoSEQ multiplex PCR. The sample has approximately 2,200,000 clones, more than 85% seen once. CD45RO-negative cells were positively selected for CCR7, leaving out terminally differentiated effector memory CD45RA+ cells. Comment on this clone: The antigen remains undetermined.

Study findings and constraints: The study sampled only blood, and tissue repertoires likely differ.

The sample taken for sequencing was naive CD8+ T cells from PBMCs. V is TRBV6-5 and J is TRBJ2-2, with D hard to call. The clonotype originates from a man aged 18 to 30 in good health. Some clones in this sample may be carry-over from other donors' samples. The CDR3 is CASSPLWGGELFF. Written as DNA, the CDR3 is TGTGCCAGCAGTCCACTTTGGGGCGGGGAGCTGTTTTTT.